These 17 T cell receptor beta chains were sequenced from one sample in a study of cytomegalovirus exposure and HLA in healthy donors. The PCR made use of 60 Vbeta and 13 Jbeta primers. Using immunoSEQ multiplex PCR, the repertoire was profiled, and TCRdb retains in-frame clones only, with some absent. In all, the sample yields 150,000 or so clones. The sample taken for sequencing was PBMCs. Every receptor here comes from a woman in her late teens or twenties in good health and CMV-seronegative.

The rearrangement links TRBV7-3 to TRBJ2-7, with TRBD2 as a possible D gene (5 bases). The germline V gene has CDR1 SGHTA and CDR2 FQGTGA. The CDR3 has 13 residues. Trimming stripped 5 bases from V and 5 bases from J, with 13 bases between. This CDR3 is CASSPTGSDEQYF. The CDR3 bases are TGTGCCAGCAGCCCTACGGGGTCGGACGAGCAGTACTTC.

The chain recombines TRBV9 with TRBJ1-2; no clear D. The germline CDR1 and CDR2 sequences are SGDLS and YYNGEE. V was cut by 3 bases and J by 9 bases, with 12 bases left in between. This CDR3 comprises 12 residues. The DNA of the CDR3 is TGTGCCAGCAGCGGTGCGGGGTTTAGCTACACCTTC. Residues: CASSGAGFSYTF. The full variable domain, completed using reference TRBV9 and TRBJ1-2, is DSGVTQTPKHLITATGQRVTLRCSPRSGDLSVYWYQQSLDQGLQFLIQYYNGEERAKGNILERFSAQQFPDLHSELNLSSLELGDSALYFCASSGAGFSYTFGSGTRLTVV.

This chain connects TRBV6-6 to TRBJ2-5, with TRBD1 matching over 8 bases. In germline, CDR1 is MNHNY, CDR2 SVGAGI (reference sequence). The J segment lost 4 bases and the V segment lost 5 bases, leaving 12 bases of the junction unmatched. The CDR3 has 16 amino acids. The CDR3 region has the DNA TGTGCCAGCAGTATACTCGGACAGGGAGGCGGAGAGACCCAGTACTTC. Its protein product is CASSILGQGGGETQYF.

CDR3 sequence: CASSSTVNYGYTF. CDR3 DNA sequence: TGTGCCAGCAGTTCCACAGTGAACTATGGCTACACCTTC. The chain combines TRBV6-5 with TRBJ1-2, with D hard to call. V lost 4 bases and J 2 bases, leaving 8 bases between the germline ends. The CDR3 loop spans 13 amino acids. Germline loops: CDR1 MNHEY, CDR2 SVGAGI.

This sequence joins TRBV15 and TRBJ1-4; TRBD1 aligns across 10 bases. Trimming cost V 0 bases and J 8 bases; bases outside gene matches: 9. Germline lookup yields CDR1 LNHNV and CDR2 YYDKDF (reference sequence). The CDR3 is made up of 17 amino acids. The CDR3 DNA follows: TGTGCCACCAGCAGAGAGATATTCGGGACAGGGGTGGAAAAACTGTTTTTT. The encoded protein is CATSREIFGTGVEKLFF.

The genes are TRBV5-1 and TRBJ2-1, with 9 bases matching TRBD1. This CDR3 is 15 amino acids long. Germline assignment: CDR1 SGHRS and CDR2 YFSETQ. V gave up 2 bases and J gave up 6 bases; unmatched junction bases: 6. The CDR3 DNA reads as TGCGCCAGCAGCTTTACAGGGGGCGTAGGCAATGAGCAGTTCTTC. Translation: CASSFTGGVGNEQFF. Full variable domain (missing parts from reference TRBV5-1 and TRBJ2-1): KAGVTQTPRYLIKTRGQQVTLSCSPISGHRSVSWYQQTPGQGLQFLFEYFSETQRNKGNFPGRFSGRQFSNSRSEMNVSTLELGDSALYLCASSFTGGVGNEQFFGPGTRLTVL.

To note about this clone: Mismatch with germline at one junction end may stem from a read error. The genes are TRBV5-1 and TRBJ2-1; no clear D. Germline V lookup: CDR1 SGHRS, CDR2 YFSETQ. The CDR3 contains 15 residues. CDR3 amino acids: CACSSEYTTYNEQFF. CDR3 DNA sequence: TGCGCCTGCAGCTCCGAATATACAACATACAATGAGCAGTTCTTC.

The chain joins TRBV7-2 to TRBJ2-3; 8 bases match TRBD2. Germline V gene sequence: CDR1 SGHTA, CDR2 FQGNSA. The CDR3 is 15 residues long. After removal of 3 bases from V and 1 base from J, the junction contained 3 bases not matched to a gene. This CDR3 is CASSFPTSGTDTQYF. CDR3 sequence (DNA): TGTGCCAGCAGCTTTCCGACTAGCGGCACAGATACGCAGTATTTT.

The chain couples TRBV7-3 to TRBJ2-7, with 8 bases aligning to TRBD2. The CDR3 has 15 amino acids. Per the germline V gene, CDR1 is SGHTA and CDR2 is FQGTGA. V gave up 2 bases and J gave up 2 bases; unmatched junction bases: 5. The chain's CDR3 is CASSLSRGGTYEQYF. The CDR3 DNA is TGTGCCAGCAGCTTATCACGCGGGGGGACCTACGAGCAGTACTTC.

The chain combines TRBV6-5 with TRBJ1-2; D is perhaps TRBD1 (6 bases). The CDR3 has 15 amino acids. The V and J ends lost 2 bases and 1 base respectively, with 11 bases between them. Germline V lookup: CDR1 MNHEY, CDR2 SVGAGI. CDR3 amino acids: CASSYGRQVNYGYTF. The CDR3 DNA reads as TGTGCCAGCAGTTACGGACGACAGGTTAACTATGGCTACACCTTC.

CDR3 region: CASSSGGSAYNEQFF. The CDR3 nucleotides read TGCGCCAGCAGCTCTGGCGGGAGTGCCTACAATGAGCAGTTCTTC. The V call is TRBV5-1, the J call TRBJ2-1; TRBD2 matches 7 bases. The CDR3 covers 15 residues. Germline V lookup: CDR1 SGHRS, CDR2 YFSETQ. V lost 3 bases to trimming and J lost 2 bases; unmatched junction nucleotides: 5.

V and J are TRBV27 and TRBJ2-7, with 9 bases matching TRBD2. V lost 0 bases, J lost 1 base, and 1 base stayed unmatched. This CDR3 region has 15 residues. Germline V CDR1 and CDR2: MNHEY, SMNVEV (reference sequence). The CDR3 sequence: CASSLSLAGSYEQYF. The DNA for the CDR3 is TGTGCCAGCAGTTTATCACTAGCGGGTTCCTACGAGCAGTACTTC.

The chain couples TRBV11-2 to TRBJ1-1; tentatively, D is TRBD1 (5 bases). Germline CDR1 and CDR2: SGHAT and FQNNGV. This CDR3 contains 15 residues. V lost 1 base and J lost 5, with 14 bases in between. The CDR3 spells CASSLVIAGTTEAFF. CDR3 sequence (DNA): TGTGCCAGCAGCTTAGTCATTGCAGGGACTACTGAAGCTTTCTTT.

The V gene is TRBV29-1, the J gene TRBJ1-1; perhaps TRBD1 as D (5 bases). V was cut by 7 bases and J by 1 base, with 22 bases left in between. Germline loops: CDR1 SQVTM, CDR2 ANQGSEA. The CDR3 covers 16 residues. The CDR3 nucleotides read TGCAGCGCTGCAGGTGGTCCCGACAGCCCGAACACTGAAGCTTTCTTT. This encodes CSAAGGPDSPNTEAFF.

The chain links TRBV9 to TRBJ2-1; TRBD2 aligns across 11 bases. Germline assignment: CDR1 SGDLS and CDR2 YYNGEE. J lost 0 bases, V lost 0 bases, and 2 bases had no gene match. This CDR3 has 17 amino acids. The CDR3 DNA reads as TGTGCCAGCAGCGTAGGGGGACTAGCGGCCTCCTACAATGAGCAGTTCTTC. As protein: CASSVGGLAASYNEQFF.

The J gene is TRBJ2-5, the V gene TRBV27; weak D call: TRBD2 (6 bases). The CDR3 totals 17 residues. Germline loops: CDR1 MNHEY, CDR2 SMNVEV (reference sequence). With 4 bases removed from V and 4 bases from J, the gap between germline ends came to 22 bases. DNA for the CDR3: TGTGCCAGCAGTTCCCCGTGGGGGGTCGGAGGTAGAGAGACCCAGTACTTC. It is translated as CASSSPWGVGGRETQYF.

The J gene is TRBJ1-5, the V gene TRBV28, with TRBD1 matching 7 bases. Unmatched junction bases numbered 10, after V lost 6 bases and J lost 5 bases. From germline, CDR1 is MDHEN and CDR2 SYDVKM. The CDR3 contains 15 residues. The CDR3 region is CASSGGGQGHQPQHF. DNA of the CDR3: TGTGCCAGCAGCGGAGGGGGCCAGGGCCATCAGCCCCAGCATTTT.